This TCR beta chain was sequenced in a study of identical twins. Between the trimmed V and J ends, which lost 1 base and 5 bases, there was a span of 8 bases. This CDR3 spans 13 amino acids. A template switching step contributed a universal primer site, while unique molecular identifiers were present in the cDNA. TCRdb reanalysed the 5' RACE reads using MiXCR and keeps one entry per CDR3 protein. The sample shows under 900,000 distinct CDR3 sequences, over 9% of them seen only once. This sample was also put to use in a study of yellow fever vaccine responses in identical twins.

V is TRBV12-3 or TRBV12-4 and J is TRBJ2-5; the D is unclear. Sequencing used PBMCs. This clonotype was sampled from a woman aged 18-29 years in good health. This CDR3 is CASSLDTIETQYF. The DNA of the CDR3 is TGTGCCAGCAGTTTAGACACTATCGAGACCCAGTACTTC.